This T cell receptor beta chain was retrieved from a study of T cell responses to AZD1222 COVID-19 vaccine. Study findings and constraints: Baseline serology detected seropositivity in only 5 or 6 AZD1222 recipients. Nearly half of the spike-specific TCRs reportedly recognize variant regions that carry no mutations.

Trimming shortened V by 2 bases and J by 0 bases, and 11 bases separated the two germline ends. CDR3 length: 16 residues. CDR1 and CDR2 (germline): SGHRS, YFSETQ. Only in-frame clones appear in the TCRdb table, and some are missing; sequencing was by immunoSEQ multiplex PCR. The table lists 200,000 or so clones, 93% of them singletons. A note on this clone: No antigen is known for it.

The rearrangement uses TRBV5-1 and TRBJ2-2; D possibly corresponds to TRBD1 (6 bases). This receptor was obtained from an adult in good health. The material sequenced was peripheral blood, taken on day 0 of MenACWY control vaccination. In DNA, the CDR3 is TGCGCCAGCAGCTTTGGGGCAGGGGCGAACACCGGGGAGCTGTTTTTT. Translation: CASSFGAGANTGELFF.